The 10 T cell receptor beta chains below all came from one sample that was sequenced in a study of T-cell memory formation after mild COVID-19 listed by TCRdb under 2021. Library preparation employed 5' RACE. TCRdb shows the sequencer as Illumina NovaSeq 6000. TCRdb's own reprocessing of the public reads used fastp at Q25 and MiXCR and kept productive beta chains. Identical CDR3 protein sequences are pooled into one entry, listed with their most common genes and DNA. A total of approximately 52,000 distinct CDR3 sequences appear in this sample, approximately 9% of them only once. Together, the top ten hold around 11% of the sample. The specimen sequenced was PBMCs or a T cell subset sorted from them (not recorded which). These receptors were taken from an adult woman who had mild COVID-19 (a few samples of this study predate the infection). The sample titles of this study are shuffled in the database, so cell type and time point are left out; the donor was told from shared clones.

This clonotype appeared many times. The rearrangement uses TRBV29-1 and TRBJ2-2; possibly TRBD1 for D (6 bases). Trimming took off 4 bases at V and 4 bases at J, with 13 bases between the two ends. This CDR3 is built from 14 residues. Per the germline V gene, CDR1 is SQVTM and CDR2 is ANQGSEA. The CDR3 here is CSVAEEGVTGELFF. The CDR3 DNA is TGCAGCGTTGCTGAAGAGGGGGTCACCGGGGAGCTGTTTTTT.

This clonotype showed up many times. V gene TRBV7-2 combines with J gene TRBJ2-7; 8 nucleotides line up with TRBD2. This CDR3 has 17 residues. V trimming: 2 bases; J trimming: 0 bases; junction bases outside the gene matches: 9. Germline V CDR1 and CDR2: SGHTA, FQGNSA. CDR3: CASSLSRAGGLSYEQYF. In nucleotides, the CDR3 is TGTGCCAGCAGCTTAAGCAGGGCGGGAGGTCTCTCCTACGAGCAGTACTTC.

This clonotype was recorded a few times. The chain uses TRBV6-2 or TRBV6-3 and TRBJ1-5, with 9 bases identical to TRBD1. The V segment lost 7 bases and the J segment 0 bases; nucleotides outside the gene matches: 10. Germline V lookup: CDR1 MNHEY, CDR2 SVGEGT. The CDR3 sequence is 17 residues long. The CDR3 DNA is TGTGCCAGCACACCGGGACAGGGACATTATAGCAATCAGCCCCAGCATTTT. Protein sequence: CASTPGQGHYSNQPQHF.

This clonotype has more than one count but fewer than ten. The chain has TRBV6-1 and TRBJ1-1; 7 bases are a match to TRBD1. Germline loops: CDR1 MNHNS, CDR2 SASEGT. V was pared by 3 bases and J by 6 bases, with 7 bases of the junction left unmatched. The CDR3 covers 14 residues. DNA for the CDR3: TGTGCCAGCAGTGAGGGGACAGACTCGGCTGAAGCTTTCTTT. Protein sequence: CASSEGTDSAEAFF.

The genes are TRBV30 and TRBJ2-7; D not resolved. Trimming took off 2 bases at V and 5 bases at J, with 7 bases between the two ends. Germline V gene lookup returns CDR1 GTSNPN and CDR2 SVGIG (reference sequence). This CDR3 comprises 11 residues. The CDR3 here is CAWSKYHEQYF. Here the CDR3 DNA reads TGTGCCTGGAGTAAGTACCACGAGCAGTACTTC.

In this sample, this clonotype turned up many times. The chain employs TRBV13 and TRBJ2-3, with 12 nucleotides matching TRBD2. CDR1 is PRHDT, CDR2 FYEKMQ, per germline (reference sequence). J lost 2 bases, V lost 5 bases, and 8 bases had no gene match. The CDR3 totals 17 residues. The CDR3 sequence: CASSQRTSGAPTDTQYF. The CDR3 DNA sequence: TGTGCCAGCAGCCAACGGACTAGCGGGGCACCCACAGATACGCAGTATTTT.

This clonotype appeared many times. This chain uses TRBV3-1 with TRBJ2-1; 8 positions agree with TRBD1. The germline CDR1 and CDR2 sequences are LGHDT and YNNKEL (reference sequence). J lost 1 base, V lost 4 bases, and 6 bases had no gene match. This CDR3 has 16 amino acids. The DNA of the CDR3 is TGTGCCAGCAGCCTCGGGACAGGAGTATCCTACAATGAGCAGTTCTTC. Translation: CASSLGTGVSYNEQFF.

This clonotype has at least ten counts. This chain links TRBV12-3 or TRBV12-4 with TRBJ2-1, with 8 bases aligning to TRBD2. After removal of 6 bases from V and 6 bases from J, the junction contained 10 bases not matched to a gene. The CDR3 is 15 residues long. CDR3: CASSARRREVNEQFF. DNA for the CDR3: TGTGCCAGCAGCGCCCGGAGGCGGGAGGTCAATGAGCAGTTCTTC.

The chain uses TRBV9 and TRBJ1-1; D gene unclear. The V gene lost 4 bases and the J gene lost 3 bases, with 7 bases spanning the gap. CDR1 and CDR2 from the germline V gene are SGDLS and YYNGEE. CDR3 length: 12 residues. DNA for the CDR3: TGTGCCAGCAGCCGCAGAGACACTGAAGCTTTCTTT. Its protein is CASSRRDTEAFF. Full variable domain (rest looked up from reference TRBV9 and TRBJ1-1): DSGVTQTPKHLITATGQRVTLRCSPRSGDLSVYWYQQSLDQGLQFLIQYYNGEERAKGNILERFSAQQFPDLHSELNLSSLELGDSALYFCASSRRDTEAFFGQGTRLTVV.

This sequence joins TRBV14 and TRBJ2-4; tentative D call: TRBD2 (6 bases). With 1 base removed from V and 0 bases from J, the gap between germline ends came to 10 bases. Looked up from germline, CDR1 is SGHDN and CDR2 is FVKESK. The CDR3 has 16 residues. CDR3 DNA: TGTGCCAGCAGCCAAGGGAGGGGAACAGCCAAAAACATTCAGTACTTC. Translated: CASSQGRGTAKNIQYF.